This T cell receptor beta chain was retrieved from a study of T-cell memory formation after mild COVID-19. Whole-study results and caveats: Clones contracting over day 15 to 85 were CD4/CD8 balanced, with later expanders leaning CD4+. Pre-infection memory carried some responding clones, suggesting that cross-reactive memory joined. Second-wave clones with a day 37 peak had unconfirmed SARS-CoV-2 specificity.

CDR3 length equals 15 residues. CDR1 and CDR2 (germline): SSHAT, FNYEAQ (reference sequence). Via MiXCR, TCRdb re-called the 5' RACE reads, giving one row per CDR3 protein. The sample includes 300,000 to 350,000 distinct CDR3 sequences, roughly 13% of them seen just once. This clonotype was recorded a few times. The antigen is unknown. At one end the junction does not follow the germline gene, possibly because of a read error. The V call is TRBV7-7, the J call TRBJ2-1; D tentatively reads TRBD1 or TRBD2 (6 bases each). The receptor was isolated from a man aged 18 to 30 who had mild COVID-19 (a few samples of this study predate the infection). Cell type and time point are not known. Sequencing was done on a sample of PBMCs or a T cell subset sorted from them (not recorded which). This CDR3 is CASSTGGSPYNEQFF. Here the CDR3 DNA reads TGTGCTAGCAGCACCGGGGGCTCACCCTACAATGAGCAGTTCTTC.